One sample yielded the 21 T cell receptor beta chains listed below, sequenced in a study of Ad26.COV2.S vaccination and SARS-CoV-2 variants. The treatment is: 19 received Ad26.COV2.S at low or high dose, single or two shots; about 5 received placebo; per-sample allocation not given. Day 63 following the first vaccine or placebo injection was when the samples were taken. Profiled with immunoSEQ multiplex PCR; TCRdb holds only in-frame clones, not every one. The sample contains a few hundred thousand clones, roughly 90% of which appear only once. Sequenced material: peripheral blood, taken in a trial of Ad26.COV2.S vaccine versus placebo. The receptor source for this set is a person between 18 and 65 years old who received the Ad26.COV2.S COVID-19 vaccine or a placebo.

The chain joins TRBV5-5 to TRBJ2-1; D is unclear. The V and J ends lost 2 bases and 2 bases respectively, with 11 bases between them. Germline V gene sequence: CDR1 SGHKS, CDR2 YYEKEE (reference sequence). The CDR3 spans 15 residues. This chain's CDR3 is CASSFSLAAYNEQFF. The CDR3 region has the DNA TGTGCCAGCAGCTTCTCTTTGGCGGCCTACAATGAGCAGTTCTTC.

The chain recombines TRBV19 with TRBJ1-3, with 8 bases identical to TRBD1. Germline-derived CDR1 and CDR2 are LNHDA and SQIVND (reference sequence). The CDR3 is 17 amino acids. Trimming removed 5 bases from V and 4 bases from J; junction bases left unmatched: 13. CDR3 sequence: CASSQRPQGALGNTIYF. In DNA form, the CDR3 reads TGTGCCAGTAGTCAACGGCCTCAGGGGGCGCTCGGAAACACCATATATTTT.

This chain joins TRBV11-3 and TRBJ2-2, with 9 bases that match TRBD1. The CDR3 loop spans 14 amino acids. The germline CDR1 and CDR2 sequences are SGHNT and YENEEA. V was clipped by 5 bases and J by 6 bases; unmatched bases: 4. CDR3 amino acids: CASSPRTGAGELFF. The DNA of the CDR3 is TGTGCCAGCAGCCCGCGGACAGGGGCCGGGGAGCTGTTTTTT.

The V and J genes are TRBV28 and TRBJ1-2; the D is unclear. The germline V gene encodes CDR1 MDHEN and CDR2 SYDVKM. Trimming cost V 7 bases and J 6 bases, with 21 bases left between them. This CDR3 contains 15 residues. CDR3 amino acids: CASNSPAPNKHGYTF. DNA of the CDR3: TGTGCCAGCAACTCACCCGCCCCCAATAAACATGGCTACACCTTC.

J is TRBJ2-3 and V is TRBV7-9; D perhaps matches TRBD1 (5 bases). This CDR3 is built from 15 residues. Germline CDR1 SEHNR, CDR2 FQNEAQ (reference sequence). Trimming shortened V by 5 bases and J by 0 bases, and 12 bases separated the two germline ends. The CDR3 is CASSDRTSSTDTQYF. DNA of the CDR3: TGTGCCAGCAGCGACAGAACTTCTAGCACAGATACGCAGTATTTT.

The chain employs TRBV6-2 or TRBV6-3 and TRBJ2-5; D ambiguous. The CDR3 loop spans 13 amino acids. CDR1 is MNHEY and CDR2 is SVGEGT in the germline V gene. Trimming removed 5 bases at V and 5 bases at J, with 12 bases between. The CDR3 DNA sequence: TGTGCCAGCAGTCCCCCCCCCGGGGAGACCCAGTACTTC. Protein sequence: CASSPPPGETQYF.

The chain is built from TRBV15 and TRBJ1-6; TRBD1 aligns across 10 bases. Germline CDR1 and CDR2: LNHNV and YYDKDF (reference sequence). This CDR3 contains 18 residues. With V trimmed by 0 bases and J by 7 bases, 9 bases remained unmatched. The CDR3 loop is CATSRDLRGQGNNSPLHF. CDR3 bases: TGTGCCACCAGCAGAGATCTTAGGGGACAGGGGAACAATTCACCCCTCCACTTT.

J is TRBJ1-1 and V is TRBV7-6; D unresolved. Germline CDR1 reads SGHVS; CDR2 reads FNYEAQ. V gave up 0 bases and J gave up 1 base, with 6 bases separating them. The CDR3 has 14 amino acids. CDR3 nucleotide sequence: TGTGCCAGCAGCTTAGCACAGACGAACACTGAAGCTTTCTTT. Protein: CASSLAQTNTEAFF.

The chain links TRBV11-3 to TRBJ2-7; weak D call: TRBD2 (6 bases). Germline V gives CDR1 SGHNT, CDR2 YENEEA. V lost 5 bases to trimming and J lost 0 bases, with 8 bases between them. This CDR3 spans 13 amino acids. CDR3 bases: TGTGCCAGCAGCACGGACTACTCCTACGAGCAGTACTTC. Residues: CASSTDYSYEQYF.

About this clone itself: Other DNA variants within this sample encode the same CDR3. The gene calls are TRBV28 and TRBJ1-2, with 10 bases lining up with TRBD1. In germline, CDR1 is MDHEN, CDR2 SYDVKM. Trimming removed 4 bases from V and 5 bases from J; junction bases left unmatched: 7. This CDR3 spans 15 amino acids. CDR3: CASSSPGTGVYGYTF. For the CDR3, the DNA is TGTGCCAGCAGTTCACCAGGGACAGGGGTTTATGGCTACACCTTC.

The chain employs TRBV12-3 or TRBV12-4 and TRBJ1-1; no definite D call. The CDR3 totals 13 residues. Trimming shortened V by 2 bases and J by 7 bases, and 11 bases separated the two germline ends. The CDR3 sequence is CASSLTRRNEAFF. In DNA form, the CDR3 reads TGTGCCAGCAGTTTAACCCGACGGAATGAAGCTTTCTTT.

This rearrangement joins TRBV19 to TRBJ2-4, with TRBD1 identical over 9 bases. The ends lost 10 bases at V and 1 base at J; junction bases unmatched: 14. The CDR3 has 17 amino acids. CDR1 and CDR2 from the germline V gene are LNHDA and SQIVND (reference sequence). The CDR3 is CATSSIDRGNAKNIQYF. The DNA of the CDR3 is TGTGCCACCTCCTCAATTGACAGGGGGAATGCCAAAAACATTCAGTACTTC.

This chain connects TRBV6-2 or TRBV6-3 to TRBJ2-4, with a tentative D call TRBD2 (6 bases). CDR3 length equals 17 residues. The V and J ends lost 5 bases and 8 bases respectively, with 25 bases between them. Per the germline V gene, CDR1 is MNHEY and CDR2 is SVGEGT. CDR3 amino acids: CASSPREPGLSTDIQYF. The CDR3 DNA is TGTGCCAGCAGTCCCCGCGAGCCGGGACTCTCAACGGACATTCAGTACTTC.

This sequence joins TRBV7-9 and TRBJ1-2; 7 nucleotides align to TRBD1. This CDR3 region has 14 residues. Germline V gives CDR1 SEHNR, CDR2 FQNEAQ (reference sequence). Unmatched junction bases numbered 12, after V lost 4 bases and J lost 10 bases. CDR3 sequence: CASSSDREAFFYTF. The CDR3 coding sequence is TGTGCCAGCAGCTCTGACAGGGAGGCTTTCTTCTACACCTTC.

This chain links TRBV9 with TRBJ1-1, with TRBD1 as a possible D gene (6 bases). Germline V gene data show CDR1 as SGDLS and CDR2 as YYNGEE. Trimming cost V 6 bases and J 0 bases, with 21 bases left between them. The CDR3 runs to 17 residues. The CDR3 reads CASTESDSQLLNTEAFF. The DNA for the CDR3 is TGTGCCAGCACCGAATCGGACAGTCAGCTTTTGAACACTGAAGCTTTCTTT.

The chain employs TRBV7-9 and TRBJ2-4, with TRBD1 matching over 11 bases. V lost 5 bases, J lost 6 bases, and 9 bases stayed unmatched. Per germline, CDR1 SEHNR and CDR2 FQNEAQ (reference sequence). The CDR3 covers 16 residues. CDR3 residues: CASSIIRTGGGNIQYF. CDR3 coding DNA: TGTGCCAGCAGCATCATCCGGACAGGGGGCGGAAACATTCAGTACTTC.

The V and J genes are TRBV11-3 and TRBJ2-1; D possibly corresponds to TRBD1 (5 bases). CDR1 and CDR2 (germline): SGHNT, YENEEA. This CDR3 contains 15 residues. Trimming removed 5 bases from V and 4 bases from J, with 15 bases in between. The CDR3 sequence: CASSLRGWGYNEQFF. DNA of the CDR3: TGTGCCAGCAGCCTAAGGGGATGGGGTTACAATGAGCAGTTCTTC.

The chain employs TRBV6-2 or TRBV6-3 and TRBJ2-6; the match to TRBD1 covers 9 bases. The length of the CDR3 is 19 residues. Per germline, CDR1 MNHEY and CDR2 SVGEGT. V was pared by 0 bases and J by 4 bases, with 10 bases of the junction left unmatched. The CDR3 DNA sequence: TGTGCCAGCAGTTACTCGAGAGGGACAGGGATGGGCGGGGCCAACGTCCTGACTTTC. Residues: CASSYSRGTGMGGANVLTF.

This sequence joins TRBV12-5 and TRBJ2-1; D call uncertain. Germline assignment: CDR1 LGHNT and CDR2 FRNRAP. Trimming stripped 7 bases from V and 6 bases from J, with 10 bases between. This CDR3 has 12 amino acids. The CDR3 spells CASVGRGNEQFF. The DNA for the CDR3 is TGTGCTAGTGTTGGGCGTGGCAATGAGCAGTTCTTC.

V usage is TRBV4-3 and J usage is TRBJ2-1; D is unclear. V lost 4 bases and J 5 bases, leaving 15 bases between the germline ends. Germline assignment: CDR1 LGHNA and CDR2 YSLEER. The CDR3 has 15 residues. The CDR3 is CASSPQSYPDNEQFF. The CDR3 DNA reads as TGCGCCAGCAGCCCACAAAGCTACCCTGACAATGAGCAGTTCTTC.

The V call is TRBV4-2, the J call TRBJ1-2; 8 bases map to TRBD1. The CDR3 consists of 18 residues. The germline CDR1 and CDR2 sequences are LGHNA and YNFKEQ. J gave up 6 bases and V 0 bases, and 15 bases lay outside the gene matches. CDR3 sequence (DNA): TGTGCCAGCAGCCAAGATCCACGACAGGGGTGGATAAGGGATGGCTACACCTTC. Protein: CASSQDPRQGWIRDGYTF.